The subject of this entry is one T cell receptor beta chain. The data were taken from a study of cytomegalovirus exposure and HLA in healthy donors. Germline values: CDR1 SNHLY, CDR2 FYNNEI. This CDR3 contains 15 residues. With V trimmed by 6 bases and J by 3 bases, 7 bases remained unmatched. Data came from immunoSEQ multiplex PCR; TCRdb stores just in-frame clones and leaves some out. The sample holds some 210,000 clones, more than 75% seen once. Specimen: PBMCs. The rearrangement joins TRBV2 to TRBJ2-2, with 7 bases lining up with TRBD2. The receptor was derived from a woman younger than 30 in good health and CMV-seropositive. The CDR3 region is CASRFGGSDTGELFF. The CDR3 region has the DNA TGTGCCAGCAGATTCGGCGGGAGCGACACCGGGGAGCTGTTTTTT.